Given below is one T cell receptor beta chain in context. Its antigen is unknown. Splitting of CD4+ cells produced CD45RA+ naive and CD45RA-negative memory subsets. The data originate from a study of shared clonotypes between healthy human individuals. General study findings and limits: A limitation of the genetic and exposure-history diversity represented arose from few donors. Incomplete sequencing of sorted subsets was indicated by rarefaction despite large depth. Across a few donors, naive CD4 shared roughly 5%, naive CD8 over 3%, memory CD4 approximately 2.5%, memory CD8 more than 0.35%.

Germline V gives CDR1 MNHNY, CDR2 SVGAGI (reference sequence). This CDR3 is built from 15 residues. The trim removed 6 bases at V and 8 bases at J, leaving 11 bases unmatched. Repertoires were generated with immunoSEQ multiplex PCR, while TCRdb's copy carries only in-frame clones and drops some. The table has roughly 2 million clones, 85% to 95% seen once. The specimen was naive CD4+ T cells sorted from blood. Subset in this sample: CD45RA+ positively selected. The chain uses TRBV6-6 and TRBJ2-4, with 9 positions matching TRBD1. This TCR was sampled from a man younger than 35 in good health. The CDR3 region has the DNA TGTGCCAGCAGCCGAACCGGGACAGGGATAGACATTCAGTACTTC. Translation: CASSRTGTGIDIQYF.